This TCR beta chain emerged from a study of shared clonotypes between healthy human individuals. The CDR3 runs 15 residues. The germline CDR1 and CDR2 sequences are MDHEN and SYDVKM. Trimming took off 7 bases at V and 0 bases at J, with 13 bases between the two ends. TCRdb's table, derived via immunoSEQ multiplex PCR, lists solely in-frame clones and lacks some. This sample has 2 million to 2.5 million clones, with less than 95% found just once. Sample: naive CD4+ T cells from PBMCs. Documented subset: CD45RA+ positively selected. The sequence derives from a young man in good health. Some clones in this sample may be carry-over from other donors' samples. The J gene is TRBJ1-5, the V gene TRBV28; no clear D gene. CDR3 region: CASTFGGVSNQPQHF. DNA for the CDR3: TGTGCCAGCACCTTTGGAGGCGTTAGCAATCAGCCCCAGCATTTT.